The rows below give T cell receptor beta chains drawn from one sample of a study of blood T cell repertoires in COVID-19. This table comes from immunoSEQ multiplex PCR, and its TCRdb copy is limited to in-frame clones, with some not included. Of hundreds of thousands of clones listed, roughly 80% were seen once; the top ten hold less than 20%. The material sequenced was peripheral blood. These receptors were obtained from a woman older than 75 with active or convalescent COVID-19. CDR3s include the opening cysteine and the closing phenylalanine or tryptophan. Fields, in order: V gene, J gene, clone size, CDR3 protein. The listing skips clone size in some rows; elsewhere it reads once, few, many or a size class.

v_gene: TRBV29-1; j_gene: TRBJ1-1; abundance: once; CDR3aa: CSVETPGVYTEAFF
v_gene: TRBV18; j_gene: TRBJ1-3; abundance: few; CDR3aa: CASSPKDNRGNTIYF
v_gene: TRBV18; j_gene: TRBJ2-2; abundance: -; CDR3aa: CASSSTSGGTGELFF
v_gene: TRBV13; j_gene: TRBJ2-1; abundance: -; CDR3aa: CASSSNRLASSYNEQFF
v_gene: TRBV6-5; j_gene: TRBJ2-1; abundance: few; CDR3aa: CASRRDSGNEQFF
v_gene: TRBV2; j_gene: TRBJ1-2; abundance: -; CDR3aa: CASSVGVHYGYTF
v_gene: TRBV5-1; j_gene: TRBJ1-5; abundance: -; CDR3aa: CASSDGQGWQPQHF
v_gene: TRBV10-3; j_gene: TRBJ1-5; abundance: -; CDR3aa: CAVSVGNNQPQHF
v_gene: TRBV30; j_gene: TRBJ2-2; abundance: once; CDR3aa: CAWSVASGRWGGELFF
v_gene: TRBV18; j_gene: TRBJ2-5; abundance: -; CDR3aa: CASSPVESQETQYF
v_gene: TRBV9; j_gene: TRBJ2-5; abundance: -; CDR3aa: CASSVTGTMQETQYF
v_gene: TRBV4-3; j_gene: TRBJ1-3; abundance: -; CDR3aa: CASSPVGGTFSGNTIYF
v_gene: TRBV27; j_gene: TRBJ1-5; abundance: many; CDR3aa: CASSLSPGGSNQPQHF
v_gene: TRBV12-3/TRBV12-4; j_gene: TRBJ2-3; abundance: -; CDR3aa: CASSLGATDTQYF
v_gene: TRBV5-1; j_gene: TRBJ1-1; abundance: -; CDR3aa: CASRYDGQPNTEAFF
v_gene: TRBV15; j_gene: TRBJ2-5; abundance: few; CDR3aa: CATSRDRTGETQYF
v_gene: TRBV2; j_gene: TRBJ1-1; abundance: few; CDR3aa: CASRQGGNTEAFF
v_gene: TRBV24-1; j_gene: TRBJ1-1; abundance: -; CDR3aa: CATSGKFLSVPDTEAFF
v_gene: TRBV7-9; j_gene: TRBJ1-2; abundance: -; CDR3aa: CASSLSQGSGYTF
v_gene: TRBV27; j_gene: TRBJ2-1; abundance: -; CDR3aa: CASRRGWEGEQFF
v_gene: TRBV6-2/TRBV6-3; j_gene: TRBJ1-2; abundance: -; CDR3aa: CASSYEGAHYGYTF
v_gene: TRBV18; j_gene: TRBJ2-7; abundance: -; CDR3aa: CASSPEGPTYEQYF
v_gene: TRBV28; j_gene: TRBJ1-2; abundance: -; CDR3aa: CASSLAGTDGYGYTF
v_gene: TRBV5-1; j_gene: TRBJ2-1; abundance: -; CDR3aa: CASSLEQNSYNEQFF
v_gene: TRBV7-2; j_gene: TRBJ2-1; abundance: once; CDR3aa: CASSLASGVGYNEQFF
v_gene: TRBV5-1; j_gene: TRBJ2-1; abundance: -; CDR3aa: CASTSFGLAGILNEQFF
v_gene: TRBV3-1/TRBV3-2; j_gene: TRBJ1-2; abundance: -; CDR3aa: CASSQSAGSPYGYTF
v_gene: TRBV18; j_gene: TRBJ2-1; abundance: -; CDR3aa: CASSPTQSSYNEQFF
v_gene: TRBV28; j_gene: TRBJ2-7; abundance: few; CDR3aa: CASSSAGESYEQYF
v_gene: TRBV6-5; j_gene: TRBJ1-3; abundance: -; CDR3aa: CASSQRQNSGNTIYF
v_gene: TRBV2; j_gene: TRBJ2-7; abundance: -; CDR3aa: CAIGGVRGAIYEQYF
v_gene: TRBV6-2/TRBV6-3; j_gene: TRBJ2-7; abundance: -; CDR3aa: CASSPLSGTGVSYEQYF
v_gene: TRBV2; j_gene: TRBJ2-5; abundance: -; CDR3aa: CASSRTSGSETQYF
v_gene: TRBV9; j_gene: TRBJ1-3; abundance: -; CDR3aa: CASSITGQGFSGNTIYF
v_gene: TRBV9; j_gene: TRBJ1-5; abundance: -; CDR3aa: CASSLRGRDQPQHF
v_gene: TRBV28; j_gene: TRBJ2-7; abundance: -; CDR3aa: CALLAGASSGEQYF
v_gene: TRBV7-2; j_gene: TRBJ2-5; abundance: few; CDR3aa: CASSIQGGGSQETQYF
v_gene: TRBV27; j_gene: TRBJ2-7; abundance: -; CDR3aa: CASTPQPGGGEQYF
v_gene: TRBV18; j_gene: TRBJ1-3; abundance: -; CDR3aa: CASSPVGQGASGNTIYF
v_gene: TRBV3-1/TRBV3-2; j_gene: TRBJ2-7; abundance: -; CDR3aa: CASRQGATYEQYF
v_gene: TRBV7-8; j_gene: TRBJ1-5; abundance: -; CDR3aa: CASSLAGRQGYQPQHF
v_gene: TRBV7-9; j_gene: TRBJ2-7; abundance: -; CDR3aa: CASSLDTGSSYEQYF
v_gene: TRBV11-2; j_gene: TRBJ1-5; abundance: -; CDR3aa: CASSLQGSQPQHF
v_gene: TRBV7-2; j_gene: TRBJ1-3; abundance: -; CDR3aa: CASSSRPAGTWNTIYF
v_gene: TRBV27; j_gene: TRBJ2-1; abundance: -; CDR3aa: CASSLSAGQREQFF
v_gene: TRBV30; j_gene: TRBJ1-5; abundance: few; CDR3aa: CAWKDRDSNQPQHF
v_gene: TRBV3-1/TRBV3-2; j_gene: TRBJ2-5; abundance: -; CDR3aa: CASSQVRGKETQYF
v_gene: TRBV6-5; j_gene: TRBJ1-3; abundance: -; CDR3aa: CASTLPYSGNTIYF
v_gene: TRBV7-8; j_gene: TRBJ1-1; abundance: -; CDR3aa: CASSLVRGANTEAFF
v_gene: TRBV6-5; j_gene: TRBJ2-3; abundance: -; CDR3aa: CASSYRRAADTQYF
v_gene: TRBV6-5; j_gene: TRBJ2-3; abundance: -; CDR3aa: CASSYTGGATADTQYF
v_gene: TRBV6-2/TRBV6-3; j_gene: TRBJ2-4; abundance: -; CDR3aa: CASSYWQGGRQNIQYF
v_gene: TRBV15; j_gene: TRBJ2-5; abundance: -; CDR3aa: CATSRGQLAGGLLYQETQYF
v_gene: TRBV15; j_gene: TRBJ2-7; abundance: -; CDR3aa: CATSRGGSASYEQYF
v_gene: TRBV6-5; j_gene: TRBJ2-5; abundance: -; CDR3aa: CASSRAGPGLIQYF
v_gene: TRBV4-2; j_gene: TRBJ2-2; abundance: -; CDR3aa: CASSPTAVRNGELFF
v_gene: TRBV3-1/TRBV3-2; j_gene: TRBJ2-5; abundance: -; CDR3aa: CASRGPGQRFQETQYF
v_gene: TRBV3-1/TRBV3-2; j_gene: TRBJ2-1; abundance: -; CDR3aa: CASSPTTVSYNEQFF
v_gene: TRBV9; j_gene: TRBJ2-7; abundance: -; CDR3aa: CASSVAPTGIYEQYF
v_gene: TRBV7-9; j_gene: TRBJ2-2; abundance: -; CDR3aa: CASSEGLANTGELFF